This TCR beta chain was captured by sequencing in a study of early T cells in non-severe SARS-CoV-2 infection. The overall study: Bulk RNA from unsorted whole blood was sequenced; chains were unpaired. Whole-study findings and limits: Lookups in VDJdb leaned toward anti-spike CD8 responses and missed private and CD4 specificities.

MiXCR, applied by TCRdb to the 5' RACE reads, yields one record per CDR3 protein. The sample includes some 80,000 distinct CDR3 sequences, around 13% seen only once; the top ten take roughly 1.4%. A remark on this clonotype: Its antigen is currently unknown.

Germline lookup yields CDR1 SGHRS and CDR2 YFSETQ. The ends were cut back, 0 bases at V and 3 bases at J, with 9 bases in the middle. The CDR3 covers 14 residues. The source material was whole blood. This TCR was recovered from an adult who was a healthcare worker with PCR-confirmed SARS-CoV-2 infection or an uninfected control (not recorded which). The chain recombines TRBV5-1 with TRBJ1-1; no reliable D call. CDR3 in amino acids: CASSLAGFYTEAFF. The CDR3 coding sequence is TGCGCCAGCAGCTTGGCAGGTTTCTACACTGAAGCTTTCTTT.